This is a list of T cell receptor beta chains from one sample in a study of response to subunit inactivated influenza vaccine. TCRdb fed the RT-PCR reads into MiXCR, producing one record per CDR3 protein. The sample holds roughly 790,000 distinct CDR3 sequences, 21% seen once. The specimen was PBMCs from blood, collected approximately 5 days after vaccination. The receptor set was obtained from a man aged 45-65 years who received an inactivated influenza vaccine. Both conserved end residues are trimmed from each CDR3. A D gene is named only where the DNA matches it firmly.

CDR3aa: ASSQDRTGGPYYEQY; j_gene: TRBJ2-7; d_gene: TRBD2; v_gene: TRBV4-3
CDR3aa: ASSPRGTGDQETQY; j_gene: TRBJ2-5; d_gene: TRBD1; v_gene: TRBV7-9
CDR3aa: ASSSRLKEDEQF; j_gene: TRBJ2-1; d_gene: NA; v_gene: TRBV5-1
CDR3aa: SAGQQGAWQETQY; j_gene: TRBJ2-5; d_gene: TRBD1; v_gene: TRBV20-1
CDR3aa: SAAEFYT; j_gene: TRBJ1-2; d_gene: NA; v_gene: TRBV20-1
CDR3aa: ASSSYGMSYEQY; j_gene: TRBJ2-7; d_gene: NA; v_gene: TRBV12-3/TRBV12-4
CDR3aa: ASSSGLVTGGNTGELF; j_gene: TRBJ2-2; d_gene: TRBD1; v_gene: TRBV11-1
CDR3aa: ASSSLGPLYNEQF; j_gene: TRBJ2-1; d_gene: NA; v_gene: TRBV27
CDR3aa: ASSLGRTTSPYNEQF; j_gene: TRBJ2-1; d_gene: NA; v_gene: TRBV13
CDR3aa: ASRRGQGGNTEAF; j_gene: TRBJ1-1; d_gene: TRBD1; v_gene: TRBV12-3/TRBV12-4
CDR3aa: ASSDTSGVETQY; j_gene: TRBJ2-5; d_gene: TRBD2; v_gene: TRBV5-1
CDR3aa: ASKMAGGATDTQY; j_gene: TRBJ2-3; d_gene: TRBD2; v_gene: TRBV28
CDR3aa: ASSQVLGAFNEQF; j_gene: TRBJ2-1; d_gene: NA; v_gene: TRBV4-1
CDR3aa: ASSNRGEGQPQH; j_gene: TRBJ1-5; d_gene: NA; v_gene: TRBV6-1
CDR3aa: ASSGTGLSYEQY; j_gene: TRBJ2-7; d_gene: TRBD1; v_gene: TRBV12-3/TRBV12-4
CDR3aa: ASSLRQGYDQPQH; j_gene: TRBJ1-5; d_gene: NA; v_gene: TRBV12-3/TRBV12-4
CDR3aa: ASSEYSGRDGSPLH; j_gene: TRBJ1-6; d_gene: NA; v_gene: TRBV25-1
CDR3aa: AWRQGPFGGELF; j_gene: TRBJ2-2; d_gene: NA; v_gene: TRBV30
CDR3aa: ASSSSLTGTGENLDTGELF; j_gene: TRBJ2-2; d_gene: TRBD1; v_gene: TRBV7-9
CDR3aa: ASSLEGDGYEQY; j_gene: TRBJ2-7; d_gene: NA; v_gene: TRBV7-6
CDR3aa: SVEDRGSEGIWQY; j_gene: TRBJ2-7; d_gene: NA; v_gene: TRBV29-1
CDR3aa: ASSVPNEKLF; j_gene: TRBJ1-4; d_gene: NA; v_gene: TRBV7-2
CDR3aa: ASSYQLQGRSSEKLF; j_gene: TRBJ1-4; d_gene: TRBD1; v_gene: TRBV5-4
CDR3aa: ASSSYRGRKDEQF; j_gene: TRBJ2-1; d_gene: TRBD1; v_gene: TRBV5-5
CDR3aa: SATPGTSGYEQY; j_gene: TRBJ2-7; d_gene: TRBD2; v_gene: TRBV20-1